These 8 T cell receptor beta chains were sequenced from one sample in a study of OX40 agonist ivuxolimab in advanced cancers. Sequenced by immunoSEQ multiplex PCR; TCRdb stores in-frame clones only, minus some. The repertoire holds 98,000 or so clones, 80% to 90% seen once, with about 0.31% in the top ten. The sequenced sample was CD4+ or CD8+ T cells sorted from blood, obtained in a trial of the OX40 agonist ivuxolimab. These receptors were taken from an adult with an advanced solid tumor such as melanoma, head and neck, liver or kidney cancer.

The CDR3 loop is CASSSGGSRGETQYF. CDR3 bases: TGTGCCAGCAGCTCAGGCGGGTCGAGAGGGGAGACCCAGTACTTC. This chain connects TRBV9 to TRBJ2-5; D might be TRBD2 (5 bases). CDR1 SGDLS and CDR2 YYNGEE come from the germline V gene. V lost 4 bases to trimming and J lost 5 bases, with 18 bases between them. The CDR3 spans 15 residues.

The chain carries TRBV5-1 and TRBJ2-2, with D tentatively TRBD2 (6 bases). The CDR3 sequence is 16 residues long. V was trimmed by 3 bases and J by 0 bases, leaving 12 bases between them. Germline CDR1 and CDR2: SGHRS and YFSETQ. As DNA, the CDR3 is TGCGCCAGCAGCTCAAGGTCTAGCGCGAACACCGGGGAGCTGTTTTTT. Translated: CASSSRSSANTGELFF.

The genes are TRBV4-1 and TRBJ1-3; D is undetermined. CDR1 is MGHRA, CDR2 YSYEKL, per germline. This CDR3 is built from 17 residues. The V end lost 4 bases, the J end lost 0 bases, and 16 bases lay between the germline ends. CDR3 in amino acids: CASSRVDKTFSGNTIYF. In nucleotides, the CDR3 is TGCGCCAGCAGCCGGGTCGACAAAACCTTCTCTGGAAACACCATATATTTT.

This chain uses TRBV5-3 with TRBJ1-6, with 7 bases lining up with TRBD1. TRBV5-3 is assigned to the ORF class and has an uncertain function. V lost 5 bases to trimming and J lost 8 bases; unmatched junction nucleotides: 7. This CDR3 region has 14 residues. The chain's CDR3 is CARSPRGLDSPLHF. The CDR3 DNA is TGTGCCAGAAGTCCAAGGGGGCTGGATTCACCCCTCCACTTT.

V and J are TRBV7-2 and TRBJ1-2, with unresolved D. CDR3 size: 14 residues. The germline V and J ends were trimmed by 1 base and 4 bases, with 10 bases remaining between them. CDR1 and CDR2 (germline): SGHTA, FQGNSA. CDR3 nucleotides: TGTGCCAGCAGCTTAGGAGGGCAGCTCTATGGCTACACCTTC. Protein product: CASSLGGQLYGYTF.

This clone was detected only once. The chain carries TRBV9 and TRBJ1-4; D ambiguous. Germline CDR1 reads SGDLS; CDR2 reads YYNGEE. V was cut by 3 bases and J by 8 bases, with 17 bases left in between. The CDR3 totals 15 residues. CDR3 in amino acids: CASSALDGEREKLFF. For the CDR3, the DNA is TGTGCCAGCAGCGCCCTAGACGGGGAGCGAGAAAAACTGTTTTTT.

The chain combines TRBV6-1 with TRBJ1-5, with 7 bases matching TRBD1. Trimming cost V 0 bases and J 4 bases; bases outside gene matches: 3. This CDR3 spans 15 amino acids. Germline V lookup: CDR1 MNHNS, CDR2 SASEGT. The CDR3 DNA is TGTGCCAGCAGTGAAGCTGGGACAGTAAATCAGCCCCAGCATTTT. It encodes CASSEAGTVNQPQHF.

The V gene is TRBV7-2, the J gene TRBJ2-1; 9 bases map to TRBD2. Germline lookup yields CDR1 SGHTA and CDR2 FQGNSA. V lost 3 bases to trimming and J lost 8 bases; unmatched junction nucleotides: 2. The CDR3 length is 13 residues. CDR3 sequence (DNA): TGTGCCAGCAGCTTGGGACTAGCAGATGAGCAGTTCTTC. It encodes CASSLGLADEQFF.